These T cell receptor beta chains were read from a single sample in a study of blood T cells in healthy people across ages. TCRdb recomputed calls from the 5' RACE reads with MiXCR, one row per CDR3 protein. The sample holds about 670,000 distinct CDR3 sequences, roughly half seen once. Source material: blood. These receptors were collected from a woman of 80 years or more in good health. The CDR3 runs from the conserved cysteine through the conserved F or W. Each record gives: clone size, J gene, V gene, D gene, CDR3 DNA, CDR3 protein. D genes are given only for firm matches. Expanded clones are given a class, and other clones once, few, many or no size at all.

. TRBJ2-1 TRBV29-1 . TGCAGCGTTGTATCCCCGGAGATTGAGCAGTTCTTC CSVVSPEIEQFF
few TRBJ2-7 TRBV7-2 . TGTGCCAGCAGCTCGGGCAGGAGGAGCTCCTACGAGCAGTACTTC CASSSGRRSSYEQYF
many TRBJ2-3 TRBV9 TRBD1 TGTGCCAGCAGCGCTGGGACAGGGAGTAGCACAGATACGCAGTATTTT CASSAGTGSSTDTQYF
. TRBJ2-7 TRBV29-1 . TGCAGCGTTGATGATTCTGCCTACGAGCAGTACTTC CSVDDSAYEQYF
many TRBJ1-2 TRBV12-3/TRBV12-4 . TGTGCCAGCGGGAGTATTGGGTTTGACTATGGCTACACCTTC CASGSIGFDYGYTF
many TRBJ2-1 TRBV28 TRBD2 TGTGCCAGCACTCCTTTTGGGGGGGACTCCTACAATGAGCAGTTCTTC CASTPFGGDSYNEQFF
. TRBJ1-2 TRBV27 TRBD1 TGTGCCAGCAGGTCGACAGGGGTGAATGGCTACACCTTC CASRSTGVNGYTF
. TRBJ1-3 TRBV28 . TGTGCCAGCAGTTTTGCCGGAAACACCATATATTTT CASSFAGNTIYF
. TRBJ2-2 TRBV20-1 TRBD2 TGCAGTGCTAGAGATAGCCGGGGGGGCACCGGGGAGCTGTTTTTT CSARDSRGGTGELFF
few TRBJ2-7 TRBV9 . TGTGCCAGCAGCGTAGGGGATGGGGATTGGTCCTACGAGCAGTACTTC CASSVGDGDWSYEQYF
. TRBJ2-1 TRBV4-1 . TGCGCCAGCAGCCTGGAAGAGGTTGGGTCGGGAGTTCATGAGCAGTTCTTC CASSLEEVGSGVHEQFF
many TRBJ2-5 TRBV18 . TGTGCCAGCTCACCCGACCGTATTGGAGAGACCCAGTACTTC CASSPDRIGETQYF
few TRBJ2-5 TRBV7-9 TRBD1 TGTGCCAGCAGCCTAACAGGGGGCCCAGAGACCCAGTACTTC CASSLTGGPETQYF
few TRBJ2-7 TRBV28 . TGTGCCAGCAGCAAAGCAATCAATGAGCAGTACTTC CASSKAINEQYF
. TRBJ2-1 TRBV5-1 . TGCGCCAGCAGGCCTGGACAGCGGCAGAATGAGCAGTTCTTC CASRPGQRQNEQFF
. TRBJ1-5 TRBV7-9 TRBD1 TGTGCCAGCAGCTTATTTACAGGGGGCGGCAATCAGCCCCAGCATTTT CASSLFTGGGNQPQHF
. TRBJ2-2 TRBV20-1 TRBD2 TGCAGTGCCATTGGACTAGCGGGAGTGAGAACCGGGGAGCTGTTTTTT CSAIGLAGVRTGELFF
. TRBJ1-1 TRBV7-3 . TGTGCCAGCAGCCCAACCCCCGGACAAATGAACACTGAGGCTTTCTTT CASSPTPGQMNTEAFF
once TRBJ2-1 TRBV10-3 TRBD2 TGTGCCATCAGTAATCTAGCGGGGGGTTACAATGAGCAGTTCTTC CAISNLAGGYNEQFF
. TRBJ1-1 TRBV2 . TGTGCCAGCAGTGTGGAACCAAACCCAGCTTTCTTT CASSVEPNPAFF
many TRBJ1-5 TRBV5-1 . TGCGCCAGCAGCTTGGATCCAGGGTATAGCAATCAGCCCCAGCATTTT CASSLDPGYSNQPQHF
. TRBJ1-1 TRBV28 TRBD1 TGTGCCAGCAGTTTAGCCCCGACAGGGCCTGAAGCTTTCTTT CASSLAPTGPEAFF